The T cell receptor beta chain described here comes from a study of blood T cell repertoires in COVID-19. The germline V gene has CDR1 SGHRS and CDR2 YFSETQ. Trimming took 4 bases from V and 7 from J, leaving 18 bases between them. The CDR3 consists of 15 residues. The assay was immunoSEQ multiplex PCR, and TCRdb's table has in-frame clones only and misses some. There are over 150,000 clones in the sample; about 78% occur only once, and approximately 15% lies in the top ten. The chain recombines TRBV5-1 with TRBJ1-5; D might be TRBD1 (5 bases). This receptor was taken from a woman between 50 and 59 years old who had recovered from COVID-19. Sequencing was done on a sample of PBMCs or T cells enriched from blood (not recorded which). CDR3 protein: CASSQGTDVDQPQHF. The CDR3 DNA sequence: TGCGCCAGCAGCCAGGGTACAGACGTGGACCAGCCCCAGCATTTT.